The rows below give T cell receptor beta chains drawn from one sample of a study of identical twins. Each CDR3 protein is one row after TCRdb ran MiXCR on the 5' RACE reads. The sample holds a few hundred thousand distinct CDR3 sequences, approximately 8.7% seen once. Material for sequencing was naive T cells sorted from blood. These TCRs come from a woman in her fifties or sixties in good health. CDR3s leave out the opening cysteine and the closing phenylalanine or tryptophan. A D gene is named only where the DNA matches it firmly. The size of a clone is reported for some rows only, either as once, few or many, or as a class for expanded clones.

>few|TRBD2|TRBJ2-1|TRBV20-1
SGAGVSSYNEQF
>many|NA|TRBJ2-1|TRBV20-1
SAKNRAGRGEQF
>many|NA|TRBJ1-5|TRBV12-3/TRBV12-4
ASSQTRNQPQH
>few|TRBD2|TRBJ2-7|TRBV28
ASRKRALAGYEQY
>NA|TRBD1|TRBJ2-2|TRBV19
ASSDGQGRVGELF
>NA|TRBD2|TRBJ2-7|TRBV2
ASTPRGLAGVDEQY
>NA|NA|TRBJ1-2|TRBV7-2
ASSLMPGEMGYT
>NA|TRBD1|TRBJ2-1|TRBV24-1
ATSDLRGGKNEQF
>few|NA|TRBJ2-4|TRBV7-2
ASSTDSFLAKNIQY
>many|NA|TRBJ2-2|TRBV12-3/TRBV12-4
ASSRSGELF
>many|NA|TRBJ1-1|TRBV10-2
ASRQGPNFEAF